Following are 17 T cell receptor beta chains from one sample sequenced in a study of T cell responses to AZD1222 COVID-19 vaccine. Measured with immunoSEQ multiplex PCR; TCRdb has only the in-frame clones, and not every one. The sample lists 110,000 to 150,000 clones, about 92% seen once, with 3.1% in the top ten. The source was peripheral blood, collected on day 0 of AZD1222 vaccination. Receptor source: an adult in good health.

This sequence joins TRBV3-1 (or the pseudogene TRBV3-2) and TRBJ2-1, with 9 nucleotides matching TRBD2. Trimming removed 2 bases from V and 0 bases from J; junction bases left unmatched: 2. This CDR3 comprises 16 residues. Germline assignment: CDR1 LGHDT and CDR2 YNNKEL (reference sequence). CDR3 sequence: CASSQSAGGSYNEQFF. CDR3 sequence (DNA): TGTGCCAGCAGCCAATCAGCGGGAGGCTCCTACAATGAGCAGTTCTTC.

This clone has a handful of counts. DNA of the CDR3: TGCGCCAGCAGCTTGGAGAGCGCGTCCGAGCAGTACTTC. It yields the protein CASSLESASEQYF. The V gene is TRBV5-1, the J gene TRBJ2-7; no clear D. Trimming left V 0 bases short and J 6 bases short, with 10 bases between. Germline values: CDR1 SGHRS, CDR2 YFSETQ. The CDR3 has 13 residues.

V gene TRBV5-1 combines with J gene TRBJ2-1; 9 nucleotides line up with TRBD1. The V gene's germline CDR1 is SGHRS and CDR2 YFSETQ. This CDR3 has 17 residues. Trimming took 1 base from V and 3 from J; bases not matched to a gene: 8. CDR3 region: CASSLRPGTGLYNEQFF. CDR3 sequence (DNA): TGCGCCAGCAGCTTGAGACCCGGGACAGGGCTCTACAATGAGCAGTTCTTC. Full variable domain (outside the CDR3, taken from reference TRBV5-1 and TRBJ2-1): KAGVTQTPRYLIKTRGQQVTLSCSPISGHRSVSWYQQTPGQGLQFLFEYFSETQRNKGNFPGRFSGRQFSNSRSEMNVSTLELGDSALYLCASSLRPGTGLYNEQFFGPGTRLTVL.

The chain has TRBV28 and TRBJ1-1; D gene unclear. This CDR3 is 14 amino acids long. Trimming cost V 2 bases and J 1 base, with 8 bases left between them. Germline CDR1 and CDR2: MDHEN and SYDVKM. The CDR3 spells CASSLGVRNTEAFF. CDR3 DNA sequence: TGTGCCAGCAGTTTAGGAGTAAGGAACACTGAAGCTTTCTTT. Complete variable domain (other parts from reference TRBV28 and TRBJ1-1): DVKVTQSSRYLVKRTGEKVFLECVQDMDHENMFWYRQDPGLGLRLIYFSYDVKMKEKGDIPEGYSVSREKKERFSLILESASTNQTSMYLCASSLGVRNTEAFFGQGTRLTVV.

The J gene is TRBJ1-3, the V gene TRBV30; D is uncertain. CDR1 and CDR2 (germline): GTSNPN, SVGIG (reference sequence). The CDR3 spans 14 residues. Between the trimmed V and J ends, which lost 4 bases and 1 base, there was a span of 11 bases. The CDR3 DNA sequence: TGTGCCTGGATCCCGTTCTTATCTGGAAACACCATATATTTT. Residues: CAWIPFLSGNTIYF.

The chain links TRBV30 to TRBJ2-5; no clear D gene. V lost 1 base to trimming and J lost 4 bases, with 13 bases between them. The CDR3 contains 14 residues. Germline CDR1 is GTSNPN and CDR2 is SVGIG (reference sequence). The CDR3 bases are TGTGCCTGGAGTGCCCGCTGGGGTGGAGAGACCCAGTACTTC. Residues: CAWSARWGGETQYF. Supplemented by reference TRBV30 and TRBJ2-5, the full variable domain reads SQTIHQWPATLVQPVGSPLSLECTVEGTSNPNLYWYRQAAGRGLQLLFYSVGIGQISSEVPQNLSASRPQDRQFILSSKKLLLSDSGFYLCAWSARWGGETQYFGPGTRLLVL.

The chain couples TRBV28 to TRBJ2-5; D is possibly TRBD1 or TRBD2 (5 bases each). V was trimmed by 7 bases and J by 3 bases, leaving 12 bases between them. The CDR3 is 13 amino acids. CDR1 is MDHEN and CDR2 is SYDVKM in the germline V gene. CDR3 sequence: CASKKRGEETQYF. CDR3 bases: TGTGCCAGCAAAAAAAGGGGAGAAGAGACCCAGTACTTC.

The chain employs TRBV9 and TRBJ1-3; perhaps TRBD1 as D (5 bases). V lost 0 bases, J lost 0 bases, and 7 bases lay in between. There are 15 residues in the CDR3. Germline CDR1 is SGDLS and CDR2 is YYNGEE. CDR3 DNA: TGTGCCAGCAGCGTAGCTACAGGCTCTGGAAACACCATATATTTT. Protein product: CASSVATGSGNTIYF.

J is TRBJ1-5 and V is TRBV6-2 or TRBV6-3; possible D gene TRBD1, 5 bases. Germline V gene sequence: CDR1 MNHEY, CDR2 SVGEGT. CDR3 size: 17 residues. V gave up 4 bases and J gave up 0 bases, with 16 bases separating them. CDR3 coding DNA: TGTGCCAGCAGTTTCCGGACGGGGCGAAATAGCAATCAGCCCCAGCATTTT. It specifies CASSFRTGRNSNQPQHF.

Note on this clone: Other DNA sequences in this specimen translate into the identical CDR3. This chain joins TRBV5-1 and TRBJ2-5; possible D gene TRBD2, 6 bases. The germline V and J ends were trimmed by 5 bases and 2 bases, with 13 bases remaining between them. The germline gives CDR1 SGHRS, CDR2 YFSETQ. The CDR3 loop spans 14 amino acids. Written as DNA, the CDR3 is TGCGCCAGCAGTTTCGGGGCGGGGCAAGAGACCCAGTACTTC. Protein: CASSFGAGQETQYF.

J is TRBJ1-2 and V is TRBV5-4, with D possibly matching TRBD1 (5 bases). Trimming shortened V by 0 bases and J by 8 bases, and 23 bases separated the two germline ends. In germline, CDR1 is SGHNT, CDR2 YYREEE (reference sequence). There are 17 residues in the CDR3. The CDR3 bases are TGTGCCAGCAGCTTGGCCGGAGGGGTGATGTCTATCGGCGGCTACACCTTC. The encoded protein is CASSLAGGVMSIGGYTF.

The rearrangement uses TRBV6-4 and TRBJ1-1; 11 positions agree with TRBD1. Germline V CDR1 and CDR2: MRHNA, SNTAGT. The CDR3 sequence is 12 residues long. V shed 10 bases, J shed 5 bases, and the junction held 3 bases outside the gene matches. In DNA, the CDR3 is TGTGCCACCGGACAGGGGGCGACTGAAGCTTTCTTT. Translating gives CATGQGATEAFF.

The chain employs TRBV5-5 and TRBJ2-7; 7 bases are shared with TRBD2. The V and J ends lost 3 bases and 5 bases, in that order; junction bases with no gene match: 5. Looked up from germline, CDR1 is SGHKS and CDR2 is YYEKEE (reference sequence). The length of the CDR3 is 13 residues. In DNA form, the CDR3 reads TGTGCCAGCAGCTGGGTTGGGGGGGACGAGCAGTACTTC. It specifies CASSWVGGDEQYF.

V is TRBV6-6 and J is TRBJ1-5; D is ambiguous. The CDR3 is made up of 14 amino acids. Germline assignment: CDR1 MNHNY and CDR2 SVGAGI (reference sequence). Deletions cut 0 bases from V and 6 bases from J, with 9 bases between. The chain's CDR3 is CASSYSGVGQPQHF. CDR3 nucleotide sequence: TGTGCCAGCAGTTACTCCGGGGTCGGTCAGCCCCAGCATTTT.

The chain combines TRBV11-2 with TRBJ2-6; 7 bases are a match to TRBD1. V lost 5 bases to trimming and J lost 5 bases; unmatched junction nucleotides: 9. The CDR3 runs 16 residues. CDR1 and CDR2 from the germline V gene are SGHAT and FQNNGV. CDR3 bases: TGTGCCAGCAGCCTCCTAAGGGGGCGGAGGGCCAACGTCCTGACTTTC. It encodes CASSLLRGRRANVLTF.

This chain joins TRBV18 and TRBJ2-3; 13 bases agree with TRBD2. The CDR3 is made up of 17 amino acids. V lost 2 bases and J lost 1; bases outside the gene matches: 3. Looked up from germline, CDR1 is KGHSH and CDR2 is LQKENI. The CDR3 is CASSPGTSGERTDTQYF. CDR3 sequence (DNA): TGTGCCAGCTCACCAGGGACTAGCGGGGAACGCACAGATACGCAGTATTTT.

The chain recombines TRBV18 with TRBJ1-2; the D gene is possibly TRBD1 (6 bases). This CDR3 is 12 amino acids long. V was pared by 4 bases and J by 4 bases, with 7 bases between. Germline loops: CDR1 KGHSH, CDR2 LQKENI. CDR3 in amino acids: CASSQDSYGYTF. In nucleotides, the CDR3 is TGTGCCAGCTCACAGGACAGCTATGGCTACACCTTC.